The rows below give T cell receptor beta chains drawn from one sample of a study of T cell clones after liver transplantation. Sequencing was performed with immunoSEQ multiplex PCR; in TCRdb, only in-frame clones are kept and a portion is missing. This table holds 45,000 to 60,000 clones, 70% found once. The sequencing used CD4+ T cells from blood, collected at the approximately 15-month timepoint. The receptors stem from a human patient who received a liver transplant. The T cells may partly be graft donor cells. Each CDR3 is given with its conserved first and last residue. D genes are given only for firm matches. A clone size is listed for some rows: how often the clone was seen (once, few, many), or a class if it is expanded.

TRBD1	TRBV5-8	NA	TRBJ1-5	CASSPDRGLGSNQPQHF	TGTGCCAGCAGCCCTGACAGGGGGCTAGGGAGCAATCAGCCCCAGCATTTT
TRBD1	TRBV5-1	few	TRBJ1-5	CASSFGTGGNNQPQHF	TGCGCCAGCAGCTTCGGGACAGGGGGCAACAATCAGCCCCAGCATTTT
TRBD1	TRBV4-3	NA	TRBJ1-2	CASSHRQGAGYTF	TGCGCCAGCAGCCATAGACAGGGAGCCGGCTACACCTTC
NA	TRBV6-6	few	TRBJ1-5	CASSYGNSNQPQHF	TGTGCCAGCAGTTACGGTAATAGCAATCAGCCCCAGCATTTT
NA	TRBV30	NA	TRBJ1-2	CAWSDGASAAPIDFANYGYTF	TGTGCCTGGAGTGATGGGGCTTCGGCCGCCCCTATAGATTTCGCTAACTATGGCTACACCTTC
NA	TRBV25-1	NA	TRBJ2-3	CASSESDSSTDTQYF	TGTGCCAGCAGTGAATCGGACAGCAGCACAGATACGCAGTATTTT
NA	TRBV30	NA	TRBJ1-2	CAWSVLGSYGYTF	TGTGCCTGGAGTGTACTCGGGTCCTATGGCTACACCTTC
NA	TRBV15	NA	TRBJ2-6	CATSPGTLGANVLTF	TGTGCCACCAGTCCGGGGACACTTGGGGCCAACGTCCTGACTTTC
NA	TRBV20-1	NA	TRBJ1-5	CSAGLQPQHF	TGCAGTGCTGGCCTTCAGCCCCAGCATTTT
TRBD2	TRBV7-2	NA	TRBJ2-2	CASSPPTGGPGELFF	TGTGCCAGCAGTCCCCCGACGGGAGGGCCCGGGGAGCTGTTTTTT
TRBD1	TRBV6-6	few	TRBJ2-7	CASSYSSQGDIEQYF	TGTGCCAGCAGTTACTCGAGCCAGGGGGATATCGAGCAGTACTTC
NA	TRBV5-1	NA	TRBJ2-3	CASSSEVGITQYF	TGCGCCAGCAGCTCGGAGGTAGGGATTACGCAGTATTTT
NA	TRBV7-4	NA	TRBJ2-5	CARGPAQNQETQYF	TGTGCCAGAGGACCTGCCCAGAACCAAGAGACCCAGTACTTC
NA	TRBV10-3	NA	TRBJ1-5	CAISVDSGHQPQHF	TGTGCCATCAGTGTGGACTCGGGGCATCAGCCCCAGCATTTT
NA	TRBV27	once	TRBJ2-2	CASSFRGDSGELFF	TGTGCCAGCAGTTTTCGAGGGGATTCCGGGGAGCTGTTTTTT
TRBD2	TRBV5-4	few	TRBJ2-5	CASSLGLAVGETQYF	TGTGCCAGCAGCCTGGGACTAGCGGTCGGGGAGACCCAGTACTTC